A selection of T cell receptor beta chains follows, all from one sample in a study of early T cells in non-severe SARS-CoV-2 infection. From the 5' RACE reads, TCRdb called clonotypes with MiXCR, one entry per CDR3 protein. The table records around 47,000 distinct CDR3 sequences, approximately 10% of them present only once. Sequenced: whole blood. The receptors derive from an adult who was a healthcare worker with PCR-confirmed SARS-CoV-2 infection or an uninfected control (not recorded which). Each CDR3 is given with its conserved first and last residue. D genes are given only for firm matches. Only some rows state a clone size, as once, few, many or a class for expanded clones.

v_gene	d_gene	j_gene	abundance	CDR3nt	CDR3aa
TRBV29-1	TRBD2	TRBJ2-3	.	TGCAGCGTTGAAACTAGCGGAAAACGCACAGATACGCAGTATTTT	CSVETSGKRTDTQYF
TRBV11-2	.	TRBJ2-7	.	TGTGCCAGCAGCCTTCTATCAGGGGTAGGGTCCTACGAGCAGTACTTC	CASSLLSGVGSYEQYF
TRBV6-2/TRBV6-3	TRBD2	TRBJ2-1	many	TGTGCCAGCAGTAACTCCCTCCGGGACTACCTCTACAATGAGCAGTTCTTC	CASSNSLRDYLYNEQFF
TRBV19	.	TRBJ1-2	.	TGTGCCAGTAGTATTAGGGCTGGCGGCTACACCTTC	CASSIRAGGYTF
TRBV4-3	.	TRBJ1-4	many	TGCGCCAGCAGCCAAGCCCGGAGGGTGCTAGAAAAACTGTTTTTT	CASSQARRVLEKLFF
TRBV20-1	TRBD1	TRBJ1-5	.	TGCAGTGCTAAGTTGGACAGGGGCAATCAGCCCCAGCATTTT	CSAKLDRGNQPQHF
TRBV3-1	.	TRBJ2-7	.	TGTGCCAGCAGCCAATCCTCGGGTGCCTCCTACGAGCAGTACTTC	CASSQSSGASYEQYF
TRBV2	.	TRBJ2-7	many	TGTGCCAGCGGTCCCCCCTACGAGCAGTACTTC	CASGPPYEQYF
TRBV20-1	.	TRBJ2-4	.	TGCAGTGCTAGCTTGACTGGCGGCCCCACGCCCAAAAACATTCAGTACTTC	CSASLTGGPTPKNIQYF
TRBV3-1	TRBD1	TRBJ2-3	few	TGTGCCAGCGGGGACAGCAGCACAGATACGCAGTATTTT	CASGDSSTDTQYF
TRBV6-5	.	TRBJ2-1	.	TGTGCCAGCAGTTACTCCAGGGCCAATGAGCAGTTCTTC	CASSYSRANEQFF
TRBV30	.	TRBJ2-3	.	TGTGCCTGGAGTATACCACTCCAAGATACGCAGTATTTT	CAWSIPLQDTQYF
TRBV4-3	.	TRBJ2-7	.	TGCGCCAGCAGCCAAGACTATCACGAGCAGTACTTC	CASSQDYHEQYF
TRBV25-1	.	TRBJ1-1	many	TGTGCCAGCAGTGGGAGTCAGGGCACTGAAGCTTTCTTT	CASSGSQGTEAFF
TRBV10-2	.	TRBJ1-1	many	TGCGCCAGCAGTGAGTCCCTGATAAACACTGAAGCTTTCTTT	CASSESLINTEAFF
TRBV5-1	TRBD2	TRBJ2-7	few	TGCGCCAGCAGACTCGCGGGGGTCTCTTCCTACGAGCAGTACTTC	CASRLAGVSSYEQYF
TRBV6-5	.	TRBJ1-4	.	TGTGCCAGCAGTTACCGCCGTCAGGGCGGGGAAAAACTGTTTTTT	CASSYRRQGGEKLFF
TRBV10-1	.	TRBJ1-5	.	TGCGCCAGCATTCAATTCAGGCAGCCGCAGCATTTT	CASIQFRQPQHF
TRBV7-8	TRBD1	TRBJ2-2	many	TGTGCCAGCAGCTTAGCGAACAGGGGAAACACCGGGGAGCTGTTTTTT	CASSLANRGNTGELFF
TRBV6-5	.	TRBJ1-2	.	TGTGCCAGCAGCCAAATCGGCTATGGCTACACCTTC	CASSQIGYGYTF
TRBV6-2/TRBV6-3	TRBD1	TRBJ2-1	.	TGTGCCAGCAGTTCCCCGGACAGGAACTATTACAATGAGCAGTTCTTC	CASSSPDRNYYNEQFF
TRBV29-1	.	TRBJ2-4	few	TGCAGCGTTGAAAACAGGGCGGACATTCAGTACTTC	CSVENRADIQYF
TRBV30	.	TRBJ2-3	few	TGTGCCTGGAGTCCGAGTGGGGATACGCAGTATTTT	CAWSPSGDTQYF
TRBV7-2	.	TRBJ2-5	.	TGTGCCAGCAGCCCATCCAGGGGGGTGCAAGAGACCCAGTACTTC	CASSPSRGVQETQYF
TRBV27	.	TRBJ2-7	many	TGTGCCAGCAGTTTGGGGGGCATCGGAGTTTACGAGCAGTACTTC	CASSLGGIGVYEQYF
TRBV7-2	.	TRBJ2-5	few	TGTGCCAGCAGCTCACTCAGGGGGGGCCGCCAAGAGACCCAGTACTTC	CASSSLRGGRQETQYF
TRBV30	.	TRBJ1-1	many	TGTGCCTGGAGTTTGGGCTTGGGAAGTAATACTGAAGCTTTCTTT	CAWSLGLGSNTEAFF
TRBV6-2/TRBV6-3	.	TRBJ1-5	many	TGTGCCAGCAGTACAGCGCACCTCCAGCATTTT	CASSTAHLQHF
TRBV7-6	.	TRBJ2-1	many	TGTGCCAGCAGCTCAAGGAGCTCCTACAATGAGCAGTTCTTC	CASSSRSSYNEQFF
TRBV24-1	TRBD1	TRBJ2-5	many	TGTGCCACCAGTGAGCCGGGGACAGGGGTAAAAGAGACCCAGTACTTC	CATSEPGTGVKETQYF
TRBV20-1	.	TRBJ2-7	.	TGCAGTGCGGAGGCGGGTACGGACAGACGCAACTCCTACGAGCAGTACTTC	CSAEAGTDRRNSYEQYF
TRBV12-3/TRBV12-4	TRBD1	TRBJ1-3	few	TGTGCCAGCAGTTTCGGGACAGGGTGGTTTGGAAACACCATATATTTT	CASSFGTGWFGNTIYF
TRBV28	TRBD1	TRBJ2-1	.	TGTGCCAGCTGTTTTGGGACAGGGGTCTACAATGAGCAGTTCTTC	CASCFGTGVYNEQFF
TRBV19	.	TRBJ2-3	many	TGTGCCAGTAAAAAAGGACAGTGGTCCCAAGATACGCAGTATTTT	CASKKGQWSQDTQYF
TRBV7-2	.	TRBJ2-5	.	TGTGCCAGCAGCTTGGCGATGGAGACCCAGTACTTC	CASSLAMETQYF
TRBV12-5	TRBD1	TRBJ1-3	many	TGTGCTAGTGCCTTTAGTTTGAGTCCGGGACAGCAAGACACCATATATTTT	CASAFSLSPGQQDTIYF
TRBV11-3	.	TRBJ2-5	few	TGTGCCAGCAGCTTAGTTAGCAGAGAGACCCAGTACTTC	CASSLVSRETQYF
TRBV20-1	.	TRBJ1-2	many	TGCAGTGCTAGAGTTACGGACGGCTATGGCTACACCTTC	CSARVTDGYGYTF
TRBV9	.	TRBJ1-6	many	TGTGCCAGCAGCGTATCCCTGGAGAATTCACCCCTCCACTTT	CASSVSLENSPLHF
TRBV7-2	.	TRBJ2-7	few	TGTGCCAGCGCCGGGGTTGCCTACGAGCAGTACTTC	CASAGVAYEQYF
TRBV12-3/TRBV12-4	TRBD1	TRBJ2-5	.	TGTGCCAGCAGACCACAGGGGCGTGAGACCCAGTACTTC	CASRPQGRETQYF
TRBV5-4	.	TRBJ2-7	.	TGTGCCAGCAGCTTGCAGGGACCCTACGAGCAGTACTTC	CASSLQGPYEQYF